Listed here are 8 T cell receptor beta chains from one sample, sequenced in a study of regulatory T cells in long-lasting Graves disease. Through Arm-PCR of CDR3 regions and iRepertoire HTBI primers, TCR beta libraries were built. TCRdb re-analysed the multiplex PCR reads in MiXCR, keeping a single row per CDR3 protein. The sample holds over 650,000 distinct CDR3 sequences, about 32% seen once. Time point specified: persistent/refractory GD, antithyroid drugs over 5 years with positive TRAb. The authors made the TCR library using RNA they extracted from PBMCs. Specimen: peripheral blood mononuclear cells (PBMCs), collected when the disease was refractory, from a patient treated with antithyroid drugs. The receptor set was obtained from a female donor with Graves disease.

This chain joins TRBV30 and TRBJ2-5; 11 bases line up with TRBD2. CDR1 GTSNPN and CDR2 SVGIG come from the germline V gene (reference sequence). With 3 bases clipped from V and 4 bases from J, the junction kept 7 bases outside the gene matches. The CDR3 contains 15 residues. CDR3 residues: CAWRRLAGTGETQYF. DNA for the CDR3: TGTGCCTGGAGGCGACTAGCGGGGACCGGAGAGACCCAGTACTTC. Filled out from reference TRBV30 and TRBJ2-5, the complete variable domain reads SQTIHQWPATLVQPVGSPLSLECTVEGTSNPNLYWYRQAAGRGLQLLFYSVGIGQISSEVPQNLSASRPQDRQFILSSKKLLLSDSGFYLCAWRRLAGTGETQYFGPGTRLLVL.

V gene TRBV6-2 or TRBV6-3 combines with J gene TRBJ1-5, with a possible D match to TRBD1 (6 bases). Germline V CDR1 and CDR2: MNHEY, SVGEGT. V was pared by 2 bases and J by 5 bases, with 16 bases between. The CDR3 sequence is 16 residues long. CDR3 in amino acids: CASSYMDSLEDQPQHF. In DNA, the CDR3 is TGTGCCAGCAGTTACATGGACAGTCTCGAGGATCAGCCCCAGCATTTT.

This clonotype was detected only a few times. This chain connects TRBV6-1 to TRBJ1-4; D is unclear. CDR3 length: 14 amino acids. The germline CDR1 and CDR2 sequences are MNHNS and SASEGT. Trimming stripped 7 bases from V and 8 bases from J, with 17 bases between. The CDR3 reads CASTRVGSGEKLFF. CDR3 bases: TGTGCCAGCACCCGCGTGGGAAGTGGGGAAAAACTGTTTTTT.

Comment on this clonotype: A much larger clone sits a single nucleotide away, making a read error possible. The chain combines TRBV28 with TRBJ1-2, with TRBD1 matching 8 bases. The CDR3 is 14 residues long. Germline V CDR1 and CDR2: MDHEN, SYDVKM. This CDR3 reads CTSSLAGGADGYTF. In DNA form, the CDR3 reads TGTACCAGCAGTTTAGCAGGGGGCGCAGACGGCTACACCTTC.

V usage is TRBV7-9 and J usage is TRBJ2-5; 11 nucleotides line up with TRBD1. The CDR3 spans 17 residues. Germline CDR1 is SEHNR and CDR2 is FQNEAQ (reference sequence). The V gene end was trimmed by 5 bases and the J gene end by 2 bases; junction bases not matched to a gene: 10. The CDR3 protein is CASSGGQGAAPQETQYF. In DNA form, the CDR3 reads TGTGCCAGCAGCGGAGGACAGGGGGCAGCACCTCAAGAGACCCAGTACTTC.

This clonotype was counted ten times or more. The chain is built from TRBV3-1 and TRBJ1-4; 8 bases align to TRBD1. The CDR3 is 13 amino acids. The ends lost 5 bases at V and 8 bases at J; junction bases unmatched: 4. CDR1 is LGHDT and CDR2 is YNNKEL in the germline V gene (reference sequence). The CDR3 spells CASSDRGREKLFF. The DNA of the CDR3 is TGTGCCAGCAGCGACAGGGGACGGGAAAAACTGTTTTTT.

The V and J genes are TRBV20-1 and TRBJ1-3; D is unresolved. Trimming cost V 3 bases and J 0 bases, with 12 bases left between them. This CDR3 has 15 residues. The germline gives CDR1 DFQATT, CDR2 SNEGSKA (reference sequence). For the CDR3, the DNA is TGCAGTGCTAGCTCGGGTCGCGACTCTGGAAACACCATATATTTT. Its protein is CSASSGRDSGNTIYF.

This clonotype was recorded a few times. The CDR3 region has the DNA TGTGCCAGCGGCCCGGGACACTCGGAGACCCAGTACTTC. Protein product: CASGPGHSETQYF. The chain recombines TRBV11-2 with TRBJ2-5; TRBD1 is a possible D gene (6 bases). Deletions cut 8 bases from V and 5 bases from J, with 15 bases between. Germline lookup yields CDR1 SGHAT and CDR2 FQNNGV. The CDR3 spans 13 residues.